A single sample is the source of the 11 T cell receptor beta chains below, sequenced in a study of response to subunit inactivated influenza vaccine. TCRdb fed the RT-PCR reads into MiXCR, producing one record per CDR3 protein. The sample has 600,000 to 700,000 distinct CDR3 sequences; approximately 15% are singletons. The sample consisted of PBMCs from blood, taken 14 days before vaccination. The source of these receptors is a man aged 45-60 years who received an inactivated influenza vaccine.

This sequence joins TRBV12-3 or TRBV12-4 and TRBJ2-3; 15 positions agree with TRBD2. The CDR3 is 15 amino acids. The junction had 12 bases not matched to a gene; V was cut back by 6 bases and J by 14 bases. CDR3 sequence reads: CASSPSTGLAGGLYF. In DNA, the CDR3 is TGTGCCAGCAGCCCCTCGACGGGACTAGCGGGAGGTTTGTATTTT.

This clonotype occurred many times. This chain uses TRBV20-1 with TRBJ1-5; D gene unclear. The ends were cut back, 0 bases at V and 0 bases at J, with 9 bases in the middle. CDR3 length equals 15 residues. The germline gives CDR1 DFQATT, CDR2 SNEGSKA (reference sequence). The CDR3 loop reads CSARDRSHSNQPQHF. In DNA form, the CDR3 reads TGCAGTGCTAGAGATAGGAGTCATAGCAATCAGCCCCAGCATTTT.

The V gene is TRBV9, the J gene TRBJ2-1; 7 bases fit TRBD2. The V gene end was trimmed by 4 bases and the J gene end by 0 bases; junction bases not matched to a gene: 10. CDR1 and CDR2 from the germline V gene are SGDLS and YYNGEE. The length of the CDR3 is 17 residues. The CDR3 loop reads CASSSSLAGSSYNEQFF. The CDR3 DNA reads TGTGCCAGCAGCTCCTCATTAGCGGGTAGCTCCTACAATGAGCAGTTCTTC. The complete variable domain, with remaining parts taken from reference TRBV9 and TRBJ2-1, reads DSGVTQTPKHLITATGQRVTLRCSPRSGDLSVYWYQQSLDQGLQFLIQYYNGEERAKGNILERFSAQQFPDLHSELNLSSLELGDSALYFCASSSSLAGSSYNEQFFGPGTRLTVL.

The chain links TRBV20-1 to TRBJ2-1; D might be TRBD1 (6 bases). The germline gives CDR1 DFQATT, CDR2 SNEGSKA (reference sequence). The CDR3 covers 15 residues. The germline V and J ends were trimmed by 0 bases and 3 bases, with 12 bases remaining between them. CDR3 protein: CSAREAGVLYNEQFF. CDR3 nucleotide sequence: TGCAGTGCTAGAGAGGCAGGGGTCCTCTACAATGAGCAGTTCTTC.

This clonotype was seen only a few times. The rearrangement uses TRBV6-5 and TRBJ2-7; D gene uncertain. Deletions cut 0 bases from V and 7 bases from J, with 13 bases between. This CDR3 has 14 residues. CDR1 and CDR2 (germline): MNHEY, SVGAGI. DNA of the CDR3: TGTGCCAGCAGTTACTCCTCCAGCCAGTATGAGCAGTACTTC. As protein: CASSYSSSQYEQYF.

This clonotype has only a few counts. The chain uses TRBV20-1 and TRBJ1-4, with a possible D match to TRBD1 (5 bases). This CDR3 region has 15 residues. V was clipped by 3 bases and J by 5 bases, with 16 bases between them. Germline CDR1 is DFQATT and CDR2 is SNEGSKA (reference sequence). As DNA, the CDR3 is TGCAGTGCTAGTGGACCGGGACGGCTGAATGAAAAACTGTTTTTT. Translated, it gives CSASGPGRLNEKLFF.

At least ten counts were recorded for this clonotype. The chain couples TRBV20-1 to TRBJ2-3; D is possibly TRBD2 (6 bases). V was trimmed by 5 bases and J by 2 bases, leaving 17 bases between them. Per germline, CDR1 DFQATT and CDR2 SNEGSKA (reference sequence). The CDR3 extends over 15 amino acids. CDR3 region: CSARDGGVPTDTQYF. Here the CDR3 DNA reads TGCAGTGCTCGGGACGGAGGGGTCCCCACAGATACGCAGTATTTT.

This clonotype occurred many times. The chain combines TRBV4-3 with TRBJ2-7, with unresolved D. The V and J ends lost 2 bases and 5 bases respectively, with 16 bases between them. Germline V gene lookup returns CDR1 LGHNA and CDR2 YSLEER. CDR3 length: 15 amino acids. The CDR3: CASSQWRGTLDEQYF. The CDR3 DNA reads TGCGCCAGCAGCCAATGGAGAGGAACTCTCGACGAGCAGTACTTC.

This chain links TRBV12-3 or TRBV12-4 with TRBJ2-5; 7 bases line up with TRBD2. V shed 10 bases and J 5 bases; nucleotides not matched to a gene: 10. This CDR3 spans 13 amino acids. CDR3 region: CATTAGVRETQYF. The CDR3 coding sequence is TGTGCCACAACGGCGGGAGTTCGGGAGACCCAGTACTTC.

This chain joins TRBV11-1 and TRBJ2-7; 10 bases line up with TRBD2. Germline-derived CDR1 and CDR2 are SGHAT and FQDESV (reference sequence). V was pared by 9 bases and J by 9 bases, with 11 bases of the junction left unmatched. CDR3 size: 13 residues. The CDR3 protein is CASQLSGLARQYF. Written as DNA, the CDR3 is TGTGCCAGTCAGCTTTCGGGACTAGCGCGGCAGTACTTC.

In its sample, this clonotype was seen many times. This chain joins TRBV4-1 and TRBJ1-5, with TRBD1 matching 10 bases. The CDR3 sequence is 16 residues long. J lost 4 bases, V lost 4 bases, and 7 bases had no gene match. Germline V CDR1 and CDR2: MGHRA, YSYEKL. CDR3 amino acids: CASSLPRTGGNQPQHF. The CDR3 region has the DNA TGCGCCAGCAGCCTACCTAGGACAGGGGGAAATCAGCCCCAGCATTTT.